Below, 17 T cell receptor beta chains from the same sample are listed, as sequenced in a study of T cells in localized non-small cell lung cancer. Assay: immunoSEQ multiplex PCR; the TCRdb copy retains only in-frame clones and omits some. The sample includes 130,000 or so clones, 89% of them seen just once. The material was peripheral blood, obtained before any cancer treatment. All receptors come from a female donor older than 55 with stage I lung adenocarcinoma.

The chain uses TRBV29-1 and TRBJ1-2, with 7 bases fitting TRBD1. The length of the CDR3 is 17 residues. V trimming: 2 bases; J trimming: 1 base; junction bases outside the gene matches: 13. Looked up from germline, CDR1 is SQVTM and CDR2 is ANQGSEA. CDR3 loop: CSVETLMGRGINYGYTF. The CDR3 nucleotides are TGCAGCGTTGAAACCTTAATGGGCAGGGGGATTAACTATGGCTACACCTTC.

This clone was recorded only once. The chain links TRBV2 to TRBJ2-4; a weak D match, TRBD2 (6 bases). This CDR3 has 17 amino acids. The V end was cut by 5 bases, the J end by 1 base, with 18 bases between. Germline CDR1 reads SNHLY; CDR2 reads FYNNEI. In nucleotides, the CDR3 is TGTGCCAGCAGTTTCCCTTCCGGGACTCCGGCCAAAAACATTCAGTACTTC. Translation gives CASSFPSGTPAKNIQYF. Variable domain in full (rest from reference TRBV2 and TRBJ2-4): EPEVTQTPSHQVTQMGQEVILRCVPISNHLYFYWYRQILGQKVEFLVSFYNNEISEKSEIFDDQFSVERPDGSNFTLKIRSTKLEDSAMYFCASSFPSGTPAKNIQYFGAGTRLSVL.

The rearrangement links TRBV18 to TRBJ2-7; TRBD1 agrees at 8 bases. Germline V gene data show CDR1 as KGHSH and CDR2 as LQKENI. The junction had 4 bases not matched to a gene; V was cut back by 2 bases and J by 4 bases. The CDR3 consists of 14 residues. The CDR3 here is CASSPGQGAYEQYF. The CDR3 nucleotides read TGTGCCAGCTCACCAGGGCAGGGGGCGTACGAGCAGTACTTC.

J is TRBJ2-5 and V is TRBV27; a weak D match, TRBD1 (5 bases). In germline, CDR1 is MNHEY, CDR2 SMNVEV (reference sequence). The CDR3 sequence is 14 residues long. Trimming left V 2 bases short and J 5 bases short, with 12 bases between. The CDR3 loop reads CASSLAPGWETQYF. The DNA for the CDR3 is TGTGCCAGCAGTTTAGCCCCAGGGTGGGAGACCCAGTACTTC.

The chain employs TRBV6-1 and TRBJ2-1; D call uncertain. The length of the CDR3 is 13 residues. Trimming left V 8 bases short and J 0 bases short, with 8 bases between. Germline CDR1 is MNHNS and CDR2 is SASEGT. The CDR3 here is CASRTDSYNEQFF. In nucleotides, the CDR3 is TGTGCCAGCCGCACGGACTCCTACAATGAGCAGTTCTTC.

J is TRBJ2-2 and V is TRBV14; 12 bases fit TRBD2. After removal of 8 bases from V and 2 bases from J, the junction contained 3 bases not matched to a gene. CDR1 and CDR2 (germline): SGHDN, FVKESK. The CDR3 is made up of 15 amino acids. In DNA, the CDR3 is TGTGCCAGCCGACTAGCGGGAGAAAACACCGGGGAGCTGTTTTTT. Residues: CASRLAGENTGELFF.

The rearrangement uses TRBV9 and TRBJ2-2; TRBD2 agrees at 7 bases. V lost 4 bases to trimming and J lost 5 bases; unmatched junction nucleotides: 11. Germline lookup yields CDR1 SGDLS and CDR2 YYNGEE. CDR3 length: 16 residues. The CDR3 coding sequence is TGTGCCAGCAGCCCCCGGGGGGAGGGGACGACCGGGGAGCTGTTTTTT. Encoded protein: CASSPRGEGTTGELFF.

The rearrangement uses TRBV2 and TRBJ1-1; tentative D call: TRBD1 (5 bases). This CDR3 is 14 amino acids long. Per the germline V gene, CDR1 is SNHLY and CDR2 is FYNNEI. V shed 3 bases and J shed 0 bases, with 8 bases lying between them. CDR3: CASSDGGLNTEAFF. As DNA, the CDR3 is TGTGCCAGCAGTGATGGGGGACTGAACACTGAAGCTTTCTTT.

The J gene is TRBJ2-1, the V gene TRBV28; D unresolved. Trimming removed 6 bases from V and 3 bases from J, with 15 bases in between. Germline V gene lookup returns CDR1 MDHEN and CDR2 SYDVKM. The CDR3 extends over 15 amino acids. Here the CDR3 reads CASSSPSRVYNEQFF. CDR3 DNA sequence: TGTGCCAGCAGCTCACCTAGTCGGGTCTACAATGAGCAGTTCTTC.

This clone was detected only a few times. Here the CDR3 DNA reads TGTGCCACCAGCAGACCCTCCTGGGCGAACACCGGGGAGCTGTTTTTT. Amino acids: CATSRPSWANTGELFF. The chain uses TRBV15 and TRBJ2-2; D gene unclear. The V and J ends lost 2 bases and 0 bases respectively, with 10 bases between them. Germline V CDR1 and CDR2: LNHNV, YYDKDF (reference sequence). The CDR3 runs to 16 residues.

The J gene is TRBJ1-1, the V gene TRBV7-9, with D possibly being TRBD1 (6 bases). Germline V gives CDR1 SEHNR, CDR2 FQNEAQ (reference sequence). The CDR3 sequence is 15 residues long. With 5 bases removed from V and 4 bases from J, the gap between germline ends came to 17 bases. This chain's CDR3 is CASSRLQGRGTEAFF. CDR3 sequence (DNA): TGTGCCAGCAGCCGCCTACAGGGCCGAGGCACTGAAGCTTTCTTT. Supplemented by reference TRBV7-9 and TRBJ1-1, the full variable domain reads DTGVSQNPRHKITKRGQNVTFRCDPISEHNRLYWYRQTLGQGPEFLTYFQNEAQLEKSRLLSDRFSAERPKGSFSTLEIQRTEQGDSAMYLCASSRLQGRGTEAFFGQGTRLTVV.

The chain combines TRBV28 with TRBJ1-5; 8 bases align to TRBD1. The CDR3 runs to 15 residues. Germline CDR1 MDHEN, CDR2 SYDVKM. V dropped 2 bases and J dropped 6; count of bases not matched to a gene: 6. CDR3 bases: TGTGCCAGCAGTTTAAACAGGGGGTATGCTCAGCCCCAGCATTTT. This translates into CASSLNRGYAQPQHF.

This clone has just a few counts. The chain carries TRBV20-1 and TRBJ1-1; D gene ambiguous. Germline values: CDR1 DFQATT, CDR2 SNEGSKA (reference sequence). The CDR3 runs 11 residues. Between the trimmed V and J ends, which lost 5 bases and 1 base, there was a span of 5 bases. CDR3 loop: CSALGNTEAFF. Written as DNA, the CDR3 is TGCAGTGCTCTAGGGAACACTGAAGCTTTCTTT.

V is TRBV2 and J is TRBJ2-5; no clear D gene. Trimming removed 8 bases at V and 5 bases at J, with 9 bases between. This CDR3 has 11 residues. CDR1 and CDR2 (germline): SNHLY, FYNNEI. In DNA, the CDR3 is TGTGCCAGCGACCCCGGGGAGACCCAGTACTTC. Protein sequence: CASDPGETQYF.

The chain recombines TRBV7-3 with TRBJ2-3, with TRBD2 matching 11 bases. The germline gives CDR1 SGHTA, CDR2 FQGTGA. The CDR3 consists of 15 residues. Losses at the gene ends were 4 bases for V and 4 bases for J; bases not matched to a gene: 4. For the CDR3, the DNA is TGTGCCAGCAGCTCACCACTAGCGGGAGCAGATACGCAGTATTTT. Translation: CASSSPLAGADTQYF.

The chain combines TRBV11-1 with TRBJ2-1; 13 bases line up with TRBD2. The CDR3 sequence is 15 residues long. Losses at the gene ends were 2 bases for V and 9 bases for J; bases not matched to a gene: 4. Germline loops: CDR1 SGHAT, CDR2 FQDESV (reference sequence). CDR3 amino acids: CASSLKTSGGVEQFF. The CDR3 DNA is TGTGCCAGCAGCTTAAAAACTAGCGGGGGGGTTGAGCAGTTCTTC.

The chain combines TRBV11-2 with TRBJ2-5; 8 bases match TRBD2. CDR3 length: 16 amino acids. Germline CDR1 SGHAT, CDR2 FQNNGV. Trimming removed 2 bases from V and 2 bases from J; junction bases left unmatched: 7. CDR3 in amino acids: CASSLTSGRSQETQYF. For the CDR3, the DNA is TGTGCCAGCAGCTTAACTAGCGGACGATCTCAAGAGACCCAGTACTTC.